Each of the 28 T cell receptor beta chains below was sequenced from the same sample in a study of blood T cell repertoires in COVID-19. Produced via immunoSEQ multiplex PCR; TCRdb's table is partial and in-frame only. In the table there are tens of thousands of clones, about three quarters of which are singletons. Source material: peripheral blood. These receptors all stem from a man between 65 and 85 years old with active or convalescent COVID-19.

This clone was observed a few times. The V gene is TRBV6-2 or TRBV6-3, the J gene TRBJ2-5; maybe TRBD2 (6 bases). Germline V lookup: CDR1 MNHEY, CDR2 SVGEGT. Trimming cost V 6 bases and J 7 bases, with 9 bases left between them. The CDR3 totals 11 residues. As DNA, the CDR3 is TGTGCCAGCAGCCACGGGGGGACCCAGTACTTC. This translates into CASSHGGTQYF.

The rearrangement joins TRBV28 to TRBJ1-4; possible D gene TRBD1, 5 bases. This CDR3 is built from 12 residues. The germline V and J ends were trimmed by 8 bases and 8 bases, with 12 bases remaining between them. CDR1 and CDR2 (germline): MDHEN, SYDVKM. CDR3 in amino acids: CASSNAGEKLFF. As DNA, the CDR3 is TGTGCCAGCTCGAACGCAGGGGAAAAACTGTTTTTT.

The gene calls are TRBV5-1 and TRBJ2-5; TRBD2 is a possible D gene (5 bases). This CDR3 spans 12 amino acids. The V gene lost 6 bases and the J gene lost 4 bases, with 10 bases spanning the gap. Looked up from germline, CDR1 is SGHRS and CDR2 is YFSETQ. In DNA, the CDR3 is TGCGCCAGCAACCTAGCAGGAGAGACCCAGTACTTC. This translates into CASNLAGETQYF.

The chain carries TRBV4-1 and TRBJ1-1, with a weak D call TRBD1 (5 bases). This CDR3 has 14 amino acids. CDR1 is MGHRA, CDR2 YSYEKL, per germline. Trimming left V 7 bases short and J 1 base short, with 13 bases between. CDR3 sequence (DNA): TGCGCCAGCACTCTTGGCAGGGCGAACACTGAAGCTTTCTTT. It codes for CASTLGRANTEAFF.

In the case of this clone: The identical CDR3 is also encoded by other nucleotide sequences in the sample. J is TRBJ2-7 and V is TRBV28; D perhaps matches TRBD1 (6 bases). V lost 5 bases to trimming and J lost 5 bases, with 13 bases between them. This CDR3 is 13 amino acids long. Germline V gene lookup returns CDR1 MDHEN and CDR2 SYDVKM. CDR3 loop: CASSLQGTHEQYF. In DNA form, the CDR3 reads TGTGCCAGCAGTCTACAGGGAACCCACGAGCAGTACTTC.

This clone was counted many times. The chain couples TRBV7-6 to TRBJ2-2, with 14 nucleotides matching TRBD2. Germline assignment: CDR1 SGHVS and CDR2 FNYEAQ. CDR3 length equals 18 residues. V shed 1 base and J 4 bases; nucleotides not matched to a gene: 5. CDR3 sequence: CASSLVGTSGSVTGELFF. The CDR3 DNA is TGTGCCAGCAGCTTAGTTGGGACTAGCGGGAGTGTCACCGGGGAGCTGTTTTTT.

CDR3 in DNA: TGTGCCAGCAGTTACGCGGGGGGAACTAATGAAAAACTGTTTTTT. Translation: CASSYAGGTNEKLFF. The rearrangement uses TRBV6-2 or TRBV6-3 and TRBJ1-4; D might be TRBD1 (5 bases). Trimming left V 2 bases short and J 1 base short, with 8 bases between. Germline-derived CDR1 and CDR2 are MNHEY and SVGEGT. The CDR3 has 15 residues.

The chain combines TRBV4-3 with TRBJ2-7; 8 bases fit TRBD2. Germline V gene lookup returns CDR1 LGHNA and CDR2 YSLEER. Trimming removed 4 bases from V and 3 bases from J; junction bases left unmatched: 11. The CDR3 totals 16 residues. CDR3 coding DNA: TGCGCCAGCAGCCTTATCCACCGGGAGGGGGACTACGAGCAGTACTTC. Its protein product is CASSLIHREGDYEQYF.

This clone appeared a few times. The chain employs TRBV19 and TRBJ1-2, with D hard to call. The V gene's germline CDR1 is LNHDA and CDR2 SQIVND (reference sequence). Trimming shortened V by 0 bases and J by 4 bases, and 12 bases separated the two germline ends. This CDR3 comprises 15 residues. The CDR3, as DNA: TGTGCCAGTAGTATAGATCTCTCCTTAATCTATGGCTACACCTTC. Translating gives CASSIDLSLIYGYTF.

The chain carries TRBV18 and TRBJ1-3; maybe TRBD1 (5 bases). The V end lost 3 bases, the J end lost 0 bases, and 15 bases lay between the germline ends. Germline loops: CDR1 KGHSH, CDR2 LQKENI. This CDR3 contains 17 residues. CDR3 DNA: TGTGCCAGCTCACCCACGAGGCAGGGAGGCTCTGGAAACACCATATATTTT. Translation: CASSPTRQGGSGNTIYF.

This chain connects TRBV4-3 to TRBJ1-1, with D maybe TRBD1 (6 bases). This CDR3 has 14 amino acids. V lost 0 bases and J lost 13, with 18 bases in between. CDR1 and CDR2 from the germline V gene are LGHNA and YSLEER. The CDR3 DNA is TGCGCCAGCAGCCAAGATACAGGGACCCCTTCGATTTTCTTT. This sequence encodes CASSQDTGTPSIFF.

This clone was picked up a small number of times. CDR3 sequence reads: CASSLNGGASTDTQYF. CDR3 nucleotides: TGTGCCAGCAGCTTAAACGGGGGGGCTAGCACAGATACGCAGTATTTT. V is TRBV7-3 and J is TRBJ2-3; 8 bases fit TRBD2. The V and J ends lost 1 base and 0 bases, in that order; junction bases with no gene match: 3. Germline CDR1 and CDR2: SGHTA and FQGTGA. The CDR3 loop spans 16 amino acids.

The CDR3 is CASSPRQGGGDTQYF. In nucleotides, the CDR3 is TGTGCCAGCAGCCCCCGACAGGGCGGGGGGGATACGCAGTATTTT. The chain combines TRBV11-3 with TRBJ2-3, with D possibly matching TRBD2 (8 bases). There are 15 residues in the CDR3. Germline V gene sequence: CDR1 SGHNT, CDR2 YENEEA. The V gene lost 5 bases and the J gene lost 6 bases, with 18 bases spanning the gap.

The CDR3 nucleotides are TGTGCCAGTACCATTCGGCGGAATGAAAAACTGTTTTTT. Amino acids: CASTIRRNEKLFF. The chain is built from TRBV19 and TRBJ1-4; no clear D. The CDR3 is 13 residues long. Trimming left V 7 bases short and J 5 bases short, with 11 bases between. CDR1 and CDR2 (germline): LNHDA, SQIVND (reference sequence).

The chain links TRBV5-1 to TRBJ2-2; the match to TRBD2 covers 10 bases. The germline gives CDR1 SGHRS, CDR2 YFSETQ. The CDR3 length is 16 residues. J lost 6 bases, V lost 5 bases, and 10 bases had no gene match. The CDR3 protein is CASRPLPAGGPGELFF. As DNA, the CDR3 is TGCGCCAGCAGACCCCTCCCAGCGGGAGGGCCCGGGGAGCTGTTTTTT.

The V gene is TRBV5-8, the J gene TRBJ1-4; the D gene is possibly TRBD1 (6 bases). The CDR3 covers 14 residues. Trimming cost V 4 bases and J 5 bases, with 12 bases left between them. CDR1 and CDR2 (germline): SGHTS, YDEGEE. CDR3 amino acids: CASSPRDMNEKLFF. CDR3 nucleotides: TGTGCCAGCAGCCCCCGGGACATGAATGAAAAACTGTTTTTT.

V is TRBV3-1 (or the pseudogene TRBV3-2) and J is TRBJ1-2; D ambiguous. CDR1 is LGHDT, CDR2 YNNKEL, per germline (reference sequence). CDR3 length equals 16 residues. V lost 0 bases and J lost 3, with 14 bases in between. For the CDR3, the DNA is TGTGCCAGCAGCCAAGATGGGCGGGGAAGGGACTATGGCTACACCTTC. This encodes CASSQDGRGRDYGYTF.

The rearrangement links TRBV30 to TRBJ1-2; possible D gene TRBD1, 5 bases. The CDR3 is made up of 12 amino acids. Germline CDR1 and CDR2: GTSNPN and SVGIG (reference sequence). Deletions cut 5 bases from V and 6 bases from J, with 13 bases between. The CDR3 DNA reads TGTGCCTGGTGGGGAGGGGTGGATGGCTACACCTTC. Translated, it gives CAWWGGVDGYTF.

This clone was seen only a few times. V usage is TRBV5-1 and J usage is TRBJ2-7; possible D gene TRBD2, 6 bases. This CDR3 comprises 15 residues. V lost 4 bases, J lost 2 bases, and 16 bases lay in between. In germline, CDR1 is SGHRS, CDR2 YFSETQ. CDR3 bases: TGCGCCAGCAGCCCCCTAGGTTCGGGGGCCTACGAGCAGTACTTC. Translation: CASSPLGSGAYEQYF.

The J gene is TRBJ1-1, the V gene TRBV15; D gene ambiguous. The CDR3 covers 13 residues. Germline CDR1 is LNHNV and CDR2 is YYDKDF (reference sequence). Trimming stripped 0 bases from V and 7 bases from J, with 9 bases between. This CDR3 is CATSRDPRGEAFF. Here the CDR3 DNA reads TGTGCCACCAGCAGAGATCCCCGGGGTGAAGCTTTCTTT.

The CDR3 DNA sequence: TGCGCCAGCAGCTTGGGAGGCAGGGGCATCTCCACCGGGGAGCTGTTTTTT. This codes for CASSLGGRGISTGELFF. The chain joins TRBV5-1 to TRBJ2-2; D might be TRBD1 (6 bases). The CDR3 extends over 17 amino acids. CDR1 and CDR2 from the germline V gene are SGHRS and YFSETQ. Trimming cost V 0 bases and J 4 bases, with 16 bases left between them. The full variable domain, in which reference TRBV5-1 and TRBJ2-2 provide the parts outside the CDR3, is KAGVTQTPRYLIKTRGQQVTLSCSPISGHRSVSWYQQTPGQGLQFLFEYFSETQRNKGNFPGRFSGRQFSNSRSEMNVSTLELGDSALYLCASSLGGRGISTGELFFGEGSRLTVL.

A few counts support this clone. The chain links TRBV7-9 to TRBJ1-2; 9 bases match TRBD1. Per germline, CDR1 SEHNR and CDR2 FQNEAQ (reference sequence). This CDR3 spans 13 amino acids. The ends lost 3 bases at V and 6 bases at J; junction bases unmatched: 2. The CDR3 spells CASSFTGGDGYTF. CDR3 nucleotide sequence: TGTGCCAGCAGCTTCACAGGGGGCGATGGCTACACCTTC.

CDR3 loop: CASSRPGTGGDQPQHF. CDR3 in DNA: TGTGCCAGCAGTAGACCCGGGACAGGGGGCGATCAGCCCCAGCATTTT. The chain has TRBV28 and TRBJ1-5, with 12 bases that match TRBD1. Germline V gene data show CDR1 as MDHEN and CDR2 as SYDVKM. V shed 5 bases and J 5 bases; nucleotides not matched to a gene: 7. The length of the CDR3 is 16 residues.

The chain links TRBV7-3 to TRBJ2-7, with a tentative D call TRBD1 (5 bases). Germline CDR1 is SGHTA and CDR2 is FQGTGA. Trimming removed 5 bases at V and 5 bases at J, with 13 bases between. CDR3 length equals 13 residues. The CDR3 coding sequence is TGTGCCAGCAGCAGCCGGCAGGGCAACGAGCAGTACTTC. Its translation is CASSSRQGNEQYF.

This chain joins TRBV28 and TRBJ2-7; possible D gene TRBD1, 5 bases. The germline V gene has CDR1 MDHEN and CDR2 SYDVKM. V was pared by 7 bases and J by 5 bases, with 18 bases between. This CDR3 contains 14 residues. The CDR3 bases are TGTGCCAGCAATCCCAGGGCCCGAGTCAACGAGCAGTACTTC. Its translation: CASNPRARVNEQYF. Full variable domain (rest looked up from reference TRBV28 and TRBJ2-7): DVKVTQSSRYLVKRTGEKVFLECVQDMDHENMFWYRQDPGLGLRLIYFSYDVKMKEKGDIPEGYSVSREKKERFSLILESASTNQTSMYLCASNPRARVNEQYFGPGTRLTVT.

As to this clone: An end of the junction does not agree with germline; a read error may underlie this. The rearrangement uses TRBV19 and TRBJ2-2, with 7 nucleotides matching TRBD1. Per germline, CDR1 LNHDA and CDR2 SQIVND (reference sequence). The CDR3 spans 12 residues. The CDR3 here is CGVRGLTGELFF. The CDR3 coding sequence is TGCGGGGTGAGGGGGCTCACCGGGGAGCTGTTTTTT.

This chain connects TRBV3-1 (or the pseudogene TRBV3-2) to TRBJ2-1; D unresolved. This CDR3 has 12 residues. The germline gives CDR1 LGHDT, CDR2 YNNKEL (reference sequence). Trimming removed 3 bases at V and 6 bases at J, with 6 bases between. CDR3 loop: CASSHRGNEQFF. In DNA, the CDR3 is TGTGCCAGCAGCCATAGAGGCAATGAGCAGTTCTTC.

This clone has a single count. The chain carries TRBV5-8 and TRBJ1-2, with 8 nucleotides matching TRBD1. J lost 2 bases, V lost 4 bases, and 13 bases had no gene match. There are 17 residues in the CDR3. Germline assignment: CDR1 SGHTS and CDR2 YDEGEE. The CDR3 reads CASSPPLQGATNYGYTF. The CDR3 DNA is TGTGCCAGCAGCCCCCCACTCCAGGGGGCGACGAACTATGGCTACACCTTC.